This TCR beta chain is from a study of sequential checkpoint blockade in melanoma. Trimming stripped 4 bases from V and 1 base from J, with 13 bases between. The V gene's germline CDR1 is MNHEY and CDR2 SMNVEV (reference sequence). The CDR3 is made up of 15 amino acids. This clone was seen a single time. The method was immunoSEQ multiplex PCR; TCRdb's version includes in-frame clones alone and lacks a portion of them. The data hold about 11,000 clones, with roughly 69% observed a single time. Sample treatment: randomized to nivolumab then ipilimumab (arm A) or the reverse (arm B). This clonotype originated in a human donor with melanoma. J is TRBJ2-5 and V is TRBV27; TRBD2 might be the D (6 bases). The sample in question was CD8+ T cells sorted from blood (inferred from file names), obtained from a patient given nivolumab and ipilimumab in sequence. For the CDR3, the DNA is TGTGCCAGCAGTTGGGCAGCGGGTTCCCAAGAGACCCAGTACTTC. It is translated as CASSWAAGSQETQYF.